Listed below are T cell receptor beta chains from one sample, sequenced in a study of blood T cell repertoires in COVID-19. Sequenced by immunoSEQ multiplex PCR; TCRdb stores in-frame clones only, minus some. Here the sample spans roughly 130,000 clones, more than 80% being singletons. The specimen was peripheral blood. The source of these receptors is a man aged 40-55 years with acute or convalescent COVID-19. CDR3s include the opening cysteine and the closing phenylalanine or tryptophan. The D gene is left open where the match is weak. The listing skips clone size in some rows; elsewhere it reads once, few, many or a size class.

cdr3_aa cdr3_nt j_call cdr3_length v_call d_call clone_size
CASNGAGTQYF TGTGCCAGCAATGGGGCTGGGACCCAGTACTTC TRBJ2-5 11 TRBV2 - -
CASSSGTGTSYEQYF TGTGCCAGCAGCTCCGGGACAGGGACCTCCTACGAGCAGTACTTC TRBJ2-7 15 TRBV11-3 TRBD1 -
CASSPSSGDQKGNEQFF TGTGCCAGCAGTCCCTCTAGCGGGGACCAAAAAGGAAATGAGCAGTTCTTC TRBJ2-1 17 TRBV6-6 TRBD2 -
CASSVLGTSGTDTQYF TGTGCCAGCAGCGTCCTCGGGACTAGCGGGACCGATACGCAGTATTTT TRBJ2-3 16 TRBV9 TRBD2 -
CASIQGSGNTIYF TGTGCCAGCATACAGGGATCTGGAAACACCATATATTTT TRBJ1-3 13 TRBV7-9 - -
CASSETGIMNTEAFF TGTGCCAGTAGTGAGACAGGTATCATGAACACTGAAGCTTTCTTT TRBJ1-1 15 TRBV19 - -
CASSEWGQTLREQYF TGTGCCAGCAGTGAATGGGGCCAGACGCTCCGGGAGCAGTACTTC TRBJ2-7 15 TRBV2 - -
CASSPRDYHSDTQYF TGTGCCAGCAGTCCGAGGGACTACCATTCAGATACGCAGTATTTT TRBJ2-3 15 TRBV6-2/TRBV6-3 TRBD2 -
CASSSLYGYTF TGTGCCAGCAGCTCCCTCTATGGCTACACCTTC TRBJ1-2 11 TRBV5-4 - -
CAVRNRDNYGYTF TGTGCCGTCCGGAATCGGGATAACTATGGCTACACCTTC TRBJ1-2 13 TRBV19 - -
CAWSYGTANEKLFF TGTGCCTGGAGTTACGGGACAGCTAATGAAAAACTGTTTTTT TRBJ1-4 14 TRBV30 TRBD1 -
CASSLTLGTRDEQFF TGTGCCAGCAGCTTAACGTTGGGGACTCGGGATGAGCAGTTCTTC TRBJ2-1 15 TRBV7-3 - -
CASSTTTTGELFF TGTGCCAGCAGCACGACAACCACCGGGGAGCTGTTTTTT TRBJ2-2 13 TRBV6-5 - -
CASRGGRNNEQFF TGTGCCAGCAGAGGGGGACGCAACAATGAGCAGTTCTTC TRBJ2-1 13 TRBV6-5 - -
CASSSGQLNEKLFF TGTGCCAGCAGCTCGGGACAGTTAAATGAAAAACTGTTTTTT TRBJ1-4 14 TRBV5-8 TRBD1 -
CASSLGTINYEQYF TGTGCCAGCAGTTTAGGGACTATAAACTACGAGCAGTACTTC TRBJ2-7 14 TRBV6-5 TRBD2 once
CASNEGPGGYTF TGTGCCAGTAATGAGGGTCCTGGGGGCTACACCTTC TRBJ1-2 12 TRBV19 - few
CASSKGQVVGEKLFF TGTGCCAGTAGTAAAGGACAGGTGGTTGGGGAAAAACTGTTTTTT TRBJ1-4 15 TRBV19 TRBD1 -
CATSEGTGLINEQFF TGTGCCACCAGTGAAGGGACAGGGTTGATCAATGAGCAGTTCTTC TRBJ2-1 15 TRBV24-1 TRBD1 -
CASSLGTSGGADTQYF TGTGCCAGCAGCCTCGGGACTAGCGGGGGGGCAGATACGCAGTATTTT TRBJ2-3 16 TRBV9 TRBD2 -
CATSTGTSPRNEQFF TGTGCCACCAGTACCGGGACTAGTCCCCGGAATGAGCAGTTCTTC TRBJ2-1 15 TRBV15 TRBD2 -
CASSLPPVPTDTQYF TGTGCCAGCAGCTTACCACCAGTCCCGACAGATACGCAGTATTTT TRBJ2-3 15 TRBV7-6 - -
CASSPDGGYGYTF TGTGCCAGCAGTCCCGACGGGGGCTATGGCTACACCTTC TRBJ1-2 13 TRBV12-3/TRBV12-4 - -
CASSLFTGGNEQFF TGTGCCAGCAGCTTATTTACAGGGGGCAATGAGCAGTTCTTC TRBJ2-1 14 TRBV7-2 TRBD1 -
CASTQGAGGADGYTF TGTGCCAGCACCCAGGGTGCGGGGGGCGCGGATGGCTACACCTTC TRBJ1-2 15 TRBV27 - -
CASTGAGTGELFF TGTGCCAGCACAGGGGCAGGCACCGGGGAGCTGTTTTTT TRBJ2-2 13 TRBV19 TRBD1 -
CASSVGRGKNTEAFF TGTGCCAGCAGCGTAGGTCGGGGGAAGAACACTGAAGCTTTCTTT TRBJ1-1 15 TRBV9 - -
CASSYHRAPGNTIYF TGTGCCAGCAGTTATCACAGGGCCCCTGGAAACACCATATATTTT TRBJ1-3 15 TRBV6-6 - -
CAISGDRNQPQHF TGTGCCATCAGTGGGGACAGAAATCAGCCCCAGCATTTT TRBJ1-5 13 TRBV10-3 TRBD1 -
CAWAGLASYEQYF TGTGCCTGGGCCGGACTAGCCTCCTACGAGCAGTACTTC TRBJ2-7 13 TRBV30 TRBD2 -
CASSPTGTGSYNEQFF TGTGCCAGCAGCCCTACAGGGACCGGGTCCTACAATGAGCAGTTCTTC TRBJ2-1 16 TRBV5-6 - -
CASSLGTVDFAEAFF TGTGCCAGCAGCTTAGGGACAGTGGATTTCGCTGAAGCTTTCTTT TRBJ1-1 15 TRBV13 - -
CASSNQGSQPQHF TGTGCCAGCAGCAATCAGGGGAGTCAGCCCCAGCATTTT TRBJ1-5 13 TRBV7-2 - once
CASRDRGAYEQYF TGTGCCAGCAGAGACAGGGGCGCCTACGAGCAGTACTTC TRBJ2-7 13 TRBV12-3/TRBV12-4 TRBD1 once
CASSLTGTSGSIVSYNEQFF TGTGCCAGCAGTTTAACCGGGACTAGCGGGTCCATTGTCTCCTACAATGAGCAGTTCTTC TRBJ2-1 20 TRBV27 TRBD2 few
CASSEGGTGGQPQHF TGTGCCAGCAGTGAGGGGGGGACAGGCGGGCAGCCCCAGCATTTT TRBJ1-5 15 TRBV2 TRBD1 -
CASRGQGENTEAFF TGTGCCAGCAGAGGACAGGGAGAGAACACTGAAGCTTTCTTT TRBJ1-1 14 TRBV6-4 TRBD1 -
CASSRGGRIAFF TGTGCCAGCAGTCGGGGGGGGCGGATAGCTTTCTTT TRBJ1-1 12 TRBV12-3/TRBV12-4 - -
CASSIARGTYEQYF TGTGCCAGTAGTATAGCCAGGGGAACTTACGAGCAGTACTTC TRBJ2-7 14 TRBV19 - -
CASSPLTRSDTQYF TGTGCCAGCAGCCCATTAACTAGGTCAGATACGCAGTATTTT TRBJ2-3 14 TRBV9 - -
CASSFGGQGGNTIYF TGTGCCAGCAGCTTCGGGGGACAGGGGGGAAACACCATATATTTT TRBJ1-3 15 TRBV3-1/TRBV3-2 TRBD1 -
CASSLLGAGSFNEQFF TGTGCCAGCAGCTTACTCGGAGCGGGTAGTTTTAATGAGCAGTTCTTC TRBJ2-1 16 TRBV7-8 - -
CASSYSALSGTGKNEQYF TGTGCCAGCAGTTACTCTGCTCTCTCCGGGACAGGGAAGAACGAGCAGTACTTC TRBJ2-7 18 TRBV6-7 TRBD1 -
CASSITGGSGYTF TGTGCCAGTAGTATAACAGGGGGGAGCGGCTACACCTTC TRBJ1-2 13 TRBV19 TRBD1 -
CASSREGFSTDTQYF TGTGCCAGCAGCCGGGAGGGGTTTAGCACAGATACGCAGTATTTT TRBJ2-3 15 TRBV4-2 TRBD2 -
CSTGPLSASGNTIYF TGCAGCACTGGGCCGTTATCAGCCTCTGGAAACACCATATATTTT TRBJ1-3 15 TRBV29-1 - -
CASLGQRNYGYTF TGTGCCAGCCTGGGACAGCGAAACTATGGCTACACCTTC TRBJ1-2 13 TRBV12-3/TRBV12-4 TRBD1 -
CASSQDHRGGDTQYF TGCGCCAGCAGCCAAGATCATAGAGGCGGGGATACGCAGTATTTT TRBJ2-3 15 TRBV4-3 - -
CASSVQGAGDYGYTF TGTGCCAGCAGCGTACAGGGGGCAGGGGACTATGGCTACACCTTC TRBJ1-2 15 TRBV9 TRBD1 -
CASSSAGSTDTQYF TGCGCCAGCAGCTCCGCGGGGAGCACAGATACGCAGTATTTT TRBJ2-3 14 TRBV5-1 - -